This T cell receptor (beta chain) was recorded in a study of blood T cell repertoires in COVID-19. Using immunoSEQ multiplex PCR, the repertoire was profiled, and TCRdb retains in-frame clones only, with some absent. The sample yields around 300,000 clones, around 85% seen once. CDR3 length: 13 amino acids. Germline loops: CDR1 MDHEN, CDR2 SYDVKM. V was cut by 6 bases and J by 0 bases, with 8 bases left in between. The chain employs TRBV28 and TRBJ1-2, with D unresolved. Source material: PBMCs or T cells enriched from blood (not recorded which). This clonotype was sampled from a woman aged 40 to 50 who had recovered from COVID-19. CDR3 DNA: TGTGCCAGCAGGAGTCCGTCTAACTATGGCTACACCTTC. Protein: CASRSPSNYGYTF.